A selection of T cell receptor beta chains follows, all from one sample in a study of cytomegalovirus exposure and HLA in healthy donors. The data were produced by immunoSEQ multiplex PCR, yet TCRdb's version contains in-frame clones alone and is incomplete. Seen here are about 190,000 clones, around 84% observed once, and the top ten hold 3.4%. Sequences were obtained from PBMCs. The source of these receptors is a man aged 40-49 years in good health and CMV-seropositive. The CDR3 runs from the conserved cysteine through the conserved F or W. The D gene is left open where the match is weak. Clone size is stated in some rows and not others, as once, few, many or a class when expanded.

clone size: once
V gene: TRBV5-6
CDR3 length: 13
D gene: .
J gene: TRBJ2-3
CDR3 DNA: TGTGCCAGCAGCGTCCGGGGGAGGGATACGCAGTATTTT
CDR3 protein: CASSVRGRDTQYF

clone size: few
V gene: TRBV7-2
CDR3 length: 12
D gene: .
J gene: TRBJ1-5
CDR3 DNA: TGTGCCAGCAGCTTTAACATGGAGCCCCAGCATTTT
CDR3 protein: CASSFNMEPQHF

clone size: .
V gene: TRBV6-6
CDR3 length: 12
D gene: TRBD1
J gene: TRBJ2-7
CDR3 DNA: TGTGCCAGCAGCCCAGGGGGCTACGAGCAGTACTTC
CDR3 protein: CASSPGGYEQYF

clone size: few
V gene: TRBV6-1
CDR3 length: 14
D gene: TRBD1
J gene: TRBJ2-7
CDR3 DNA: TGTGCCAGCAGACGGACAGGGGGCCAAGGGGAGCAGTACTTC
CDR3 protein: CASRRTGGQGEQYF

clone size: .
V gene: TRBV6-5
CDR3 length: 15
D gene: TRBD2
J gene: TRBJ2-5
CDR3 DNA: TGTGCCAGCAGTTCCCCCAGCCGAGGGACTAGAAGTCAGTACTTC
CDR3 protein: CASSSPSRGTRSQYF

clone size: .
V gene: TRBV5-1
CDR3 length: 15
D gene: .
J gene: TRBJ2-3
CDR3 DNA: TGCGCCAGCAGCTTGCGGACAGACGGCACAGATACGCAGTATTTT
CDR3 protein: CASSLRTDGTDTQYF

clone size: .
V gene: TRBV5-1
CDR3 length: 16
D gene: TRBD2
J gene: TRBJ2-5
CDR3 DNA: TGCGCCAGCAGCTTGGGAACTAGCGGGGGCCAAGAGACCCAGTACTTC
CDR3 protein: CASSLGTSGGQETQYF

clone size: .
V gene: TRBV6-5
CDR3 length: 13
D gene: .
J gene: TRBJ2-7
CDR3 DNA: TGTGCCAGCAGTTACCCCCTGGGAGGCGAGCAGTACTTC
CDR3 protein: CASSYPLGGEQYF

clone size: once
V gene: TRBV6-5
CDR3 length: 15
D gene: TRBD2
J gene: TRBJ2-1
CDR3 DNA: TGTGCCAGCAGTTACTTAGCGGGGGGGCGGAGTGAGCAGTTCTTC
CDR3 protein: CASSYLAGGRSEQFF

clone size: .
V gene: TRBV7-2
CDR3 length: 14
D gene: TRBD1
J gene: TRBJ2-7
CDR3 DNA: TGTGCCAGCAGTTCCGGGACAGGGGACTACGAGCAGTACTTC
CDR3 protein: CASSSGTGDYEQYF

clone size: .
V gene: TRBV27
CDR3 length: 14
D gene: .
J gene: TRBJ2-7
CDR3 DNA: TGTGCCAGCCGCCCGTTTAGCCTCTCCTACGAGCAGTACTTC
CDR3 protein: CASRPFSLSYEQYF

clone size: .
V gene: TRBV12-5
CDR3 length: 15
D gene: .
J gene: TRBJ1-4
CDR3 DNA: TGTGCTAGTGGTTTGACACAGGCGGGGGGTGAAAAGCTGTTTTTT
CDR3 protein: CASGLTQAGGEKLFF

clone size: .
V gene: TRBV6-1
CDR3 length: 15
D gene: .
J gene: TRBJ1-5
CDR3 DNA: TGTGCCGCGGAACGCAACTCGAATAGCAATCAGCCCCAGCATTTT
CDR3 protein: CAAERNSNSNQPQHF

clone size: .
V gene: TRBV5-1
CDR3 length: 17
D gene: TRBD2
J gene: TRBJ2-3
CDR3 DNA: TGCGCCAGCAGTCTGAATACGGGACTAGAGTTCACAGATACGCAGTATTTT
CDR3 protein: CASSLNTGLEFTDTQYF

clone size: .
V gene: TRBV7-9
CDR3 length: 15
D gene: TRBD1
J gene: TRBJ1-1
CDR3 DNA: TGTGCCAGCAGCTCCTGGGGTGACAGGGGCGATGAAGCTTTCTTT
CDR3 protein: CASSSWGDRGDEAFF

clone size: .
V gene: TRBV27
CDR3 length: 16
D gene: .
J gene: TRBJ2-2
CDR3 DNA: TGTGCCAGCAGTTTGGGGACTCTATTAAACACCGGGGAGCTGTTTTTT
CDR3 protein: CASSLGTLLNTGELFF

clone size: .
V gene: TRBV28
CDR3 length: 15
D gene: TRBD1
J gene: TRBJ1-1
CDR3 DNA: TGTGCCAGCAGCCCGGGACAGGGGGCGATGACTGAAGCTTTCTTT
CDR3 protein: CASSPGQGAMTEAFF

clone size: .
V gene: TRBV4-2
CDR3 length: 21
D gene: TRBD2
J gene: TRBJ2-1
CDR3 DNA: TGTGCCAGCAGCCAAGGGGGGCCGGGACTAGCGGGAGTAGGCTCCTACAATGAGCAGTTCTTC
CDR3 protein: CASSQGGPGLAGVGSYNEQFF

clone size: .
V gene: TRBV7-8
CDR3 length: 15
D gene: TRBD2
J gene: TRBJ2-3
CDR3 DNA: TGTGCCAGCAGCTTAGGAGGGGCGGGAGGAGATACGCAGTATTTT
CDR3 protein: CASSLGGAGGDTQYF

clone size: .
V gene: TRBV5-1
CDR3 length: 15
D gene: TRBD2
J gene: TRBJ2-7
CDR3 DNA: TGCGCCAGCAGCTTTGGAGAGCGGGAGGGGAACGAGCAGTACTTC
CDR3 protein: CASSFGEREGNEQYF

clone size: .
V gene: TRBV27
CDR3 length: 12
D gene: .
J gene: TRBJ2-7
CDR3 DNA: TGTGCCAGCAGTTCAGGGAGGAGCGAGCAGTACTTC
CDR3 protein: CASSSGRSEQYF

clone size: .
V gene: TRBV2
CDR3 length: 13
D gene: .
J gene: TRBJ2-7
CDR3 DNA: TGTGCCAGCAGTGAAGTCAGGGTCTACGAGCAGTACTTC
CDR3 protein: CASSEVRVYEQYF

clone size: .
V gene: TRBV4-2
CDR3 length: 16
D gene: .
J gene: TRBJ1-5
CDR3 DNA: TGTGCCAGCAGCCAAGGACATTCGGGAAGCAATCAGCCCCAGCATTTT
CDR3 protein: CASSQGHSGSNQPQHF

clone size: .
V gene: TRBV5-1
CDR3 length: 14
D gene: TRBD1
J gene: TRBJ1-1
CDR3 DNA: TGCGCCAGCAGCTCGACCACAGGGGACACTGAAGCTTTCTTT
CDR3 protein: CASSSTTGDTEAFF

clone size: .
V gene: TRBV5-8
CDR3 length: 14
D gene: .
J gene: TRBJ2-7
CDR3 DNA: TGTGCCAGCAGCTTGGACACAACAGGGTTCCAGCAGTACTTC
CDR3 protein: CASSLDTTGFQQYF

clone size: .
V gene: TRBV7-2
CDR3 length: 14
D gene: .
J gene: TRBJ2-7
CDR3 DNA: TGTGCCAGCAGCTTAGATCCTAGCTCCTACGAGCAGTACTTC
CDR3 protein: CASSLDPSSYEQYF